One and the same sample provided the 16 T cell receptor beta chains below, sequenced in a study of cytomegalovirus exposure and HLA in healthy donors. Researchers ran the PCR with 60 Vbeta and 13 Jbeta primers. Method: immunoSEQ multiplex PCR; TCRdb's copy keeps in-frame clones and lacks some. The specimen's table records around 65,000 clones. Material for sequencing was PBMCs. These receptors originate from a boy aged 5 to 17 in good health and CMV-seronegative.

The chain employs TRBV11-2 and TRBJ1-2, with TRBD1 identical over 9 bases. CDR1 is SGHAT, CDR2 FQNNGV, per germline. This CDR3 is built from 15 residues. Unmatched junction bases numbered 1, after V lost 1 base and J lost 1 base. This chain's CDR3 is CASSLGQGVNYGYTF. CDR3 DNA: TGTGCCAGCAGCTTAGGACAGGGGGTTAACTATGGCTACACCTTC.

The chain carries TRBV11-2 and TRBJ2-1; possible D gene TRBD2, 5 bases. Germline CDR1 SGHAT, CDR2 FQNNGV. CDR3 length: 14 amino acids. Trimming took 5 bases from V and 8 from J, leaving 16 bases between them. CDR3 nucleotides: TGTGCCAGCAGCCCCTTGGGGTTCGGGGATGAGCAGTTCTTC. As protein: CASSPLGFGDEQFF.

This sequence joins TRBV5-1 and TRBJ1-6, with TRBD1 matching over 8 bases. CDR1 is SGHRS, CDR2 YFSETQ, per germline. V was pared by 2 bases and J by 10 bases, with 8 bases of the junction left unmatched. The CDR3 runs to 15 residues. This chain's CDR3 is CASSFDRGAGSPLHF. The CDR3 DNA is TGCGCCAGCAGCTTCGACAGGGGAGCAGGCTCACCCCTCCACTTT.

The J gene is TRBJ2-1, the V gene TRBV18; no clear D gene. This CDR3 has 12 amino acids. Looked up from germline, CDR1 is KGHSH and CDR2 is LQKENI. Trimming pared 3 bases from V and 5 bases from J, leaving 5 bases between. The CDR3 spells CASSPTNNEQFF. Written as DNA, the CDR3 is TGTGCCAGCTCACCGACAAACAATGAGCAGTTCTTC.

V usage is TRBV2 and J usage is TRBJ2-7; the match to TRBD1 covers 7 bases. CDR1 is SNHLY and CDR2 is FYNNEI in the germline V gene. J lost 0 bases, V lost 7 bases, and 12 bases had no gene match. The CDR3 length is 16 residues. The chain's CDR3 is CASTDPGQSSSYEQYF. CDR3 DNA: TGTGCCAGCACCGACCCGGGACAGTCAAGCTCCTACGAGCAGTACTTC.

This chain joins TRBV4-1 and TRBJ1-6; D is perhaps TRBD1 (6 bases). Looked up from germline, CDR1 is MGHRA and CDR2 is YSYEKL. Trimming removed 3 bases at V and 5 bases at J, with 11 bases between. The CDR3 sequence is 15 residues long. The CDR3 is CASSQPTGNNSPLHF. The CDR3 bases are TGCGCCAGCAGCCAGCCCACAGGGAATAATTCACCCCTCCACTTT.

This chain connects TRBV4-2 to TRBJ1-2; D gene ambiguous. Trimming removed 0 bases from V and 0 bases from J, with 8 bases in between. Germline loops: CDR1 LGHNA, CDR2 YNFKEQ. CDR3 length: 15 residues. CDR3 nucleotide sequence: TGTGCCAGCAGCCAAGACGTGTCCGCTAACTATGGCTACACCTTC. Encoded protein: CASSQDVSANYGYTF.

This sequence joins TRBV30 and TRBJ1-2; 7 nucleotides align to TRBD1. V lost 3 bases, J lost 5 bases, and 3 bases stayed unmatched. Germline values: CDR1 GTSNPN, CDR2 SVGIG (reference sequence). This CDR3 contains 12 residues. In DNA, the CDR3 is TGTGCCTGGAGGGGGACAGAGTATGGCTACACCTTC. Protein: CAWRGTEYGYTF.

Frequency places this clone as medium-sized (0.01 to 0.1%). The chain couples TRBV4-1 to TRBJ2-1; 15 bases agree with TRBD2. The CDR3 is made up of 17 amino acids. Germline-derived CDR1 and CDR2 are MGHRA and YSYEKL. With 3 bases clipped from V and 7 bases from J, the junction kept 7 bases outside the gene matches. Here the CDR3 reads CASSQEGLAGGRNEQFF. CDR3 DNA sequence: TGCGCCAGCAGCCAGGAAGGACTAGCGGGGGGGCGGAATGAGCAGTTCTTC.

The chain is built from TRBV29-1 and TRBJ2-3; D is unclear. The V and J ends lost 4 bases and 4 bases respectively, with 18 bases between them. CDR1 SQVTM and CDR2 ANQGSEA come from the germline V gene. The CDR3 contains 15 residues. CDR3 nucleotides: TGCAGCGTTGGTGGCAGCCAGATAGCAGCAGATACGCAGTATTTT. This translates into CSVGGSQIAADTQYF.

The chain links TRBV2 to TRBJ2-1; tentative D call: TRBD1 (5 bases). The CDR3 runs to 15 residues. V was clipped by 7 bases and J by 4 bases, with 17 bases between them. The V gene's germline CDR1 is SNHLY and CDR2 FYNNEI. This chain's CDR3 is CASKGLLLGYNEQFF. In DNA, the CDR3 is TGTGCCAGCAAGGGGCTTCTTCTAGGTTACAATGAGCAGTTCTTC.

The CDR3 nucleotides read TGTGCCAGTAGTATCGGTGCGGGGAGGGACAGGGGGCGAAGTGGCTACACCTTC. It specifies CASSIGAGRDRGRSGYTF. The V and J genes are TRBV19 and TRBJ1-2; TRBD1 aligns across 12 bases. With 3 bases clipped from V and 7 bases from J, the junction kept 15 bases outside the gene matches. This CDR3 is 18 amino acids long. Germline V gene sequence: CDR1 LNHDA, CDR2 SQIVND (reference sequence).

The chain has TRBV5-1 and TRBJ2-1, with 7 bases lining up with TRBD2. The trim removed 4 bases at V and 0 bases at J, leaving 7 bases unmatched. CDR1 SGHRS and CDR2 YFSETQ come from the germline V gene. The CDR3 runs 16 residues. CDR3 region: CASSREVASSYNEQFF. The CDR3 region has the DNA TGCGCCAGCAGCCGGGAGGTAGCGAGCTCCTACAATGAGCAGTTCTTC.

The V gene is TRBV7-6, the J gene TRBJ2-1; 12 bases align to TRBD2. This CDR3 has 17 amino acids. The J segment lost 9 bases and the V segment lost 5 bases, leaving 14 bases of the junction unmatched. Germline V gene data show CDR1 as SGHVS and CDR2 as FNYEAQ. The CDR3 loop reads CASSPQFPSGGASEQFF. As DNA, the CDR3 is TGTGCCAGCAGCCCACAATTCCCTAGCGGGGGGGCAAGTGAGCAGTTCTTC.

The chain joins TRBV7-9 to TRBJ2-5, with 7 bases that match TRBD2. The CDR3 extends over 14 amino acids. CDR1 and CDR2 from the germline V gene are SEHNR and FQNEAQ (reference sequence). The V gene end was trimmed by 4 bases and the J gene end by 4 bases; junction bases not matched to a gene: 6. CDR3 bases: TGTGCCAGCAGCTCCGTGGGGAGGGCAGAGACCCAGTACTTC. It encodes CASSSVGRAETQYF. Filled out from reference TRBV7-9 and TRBJ2-5, the complete variable domain reads DTGVSQNPRHKITKRGQNVTFRCDPISEHNRLYWYRQTLGQGPEFLTYFQNEAQLEKSRLLSDRFSAERPKGSFSTLEIQRTEQGDSAMYLCASSSVGRAETQYFGPGTRLLVL.

J is TRBJ2-2 and V is TRBV18; the D gene is possibly TRBD1 (6 bases). The CDR3 covers 14 residues. Germline V lookup: CDR1 KGHSH, CDR2 LQKENI. Between the trimmed V and J ends, which lost 5 bases and 4 bases, there was a span of 11 bases. CDR3 in DNA: TGTGCCAGCTCAAGCCTGGACAGCACCGGGGAGCTGTTTTTT. Amino acid sequence: CASSSLDSTGELFF. Variable domain in full (rest from reference TRBV18 and TRBJ2-2): NAGVMQNPRHLVRRRGQEARLRCSPMKGHSHVYWYRQLPEEGLKFMVYLQKENIIDESGMPKERFSAEFPKEGPSILRIQQVVRGDSAAYFCASSSLDSTGELFFGEGSRLTVL.